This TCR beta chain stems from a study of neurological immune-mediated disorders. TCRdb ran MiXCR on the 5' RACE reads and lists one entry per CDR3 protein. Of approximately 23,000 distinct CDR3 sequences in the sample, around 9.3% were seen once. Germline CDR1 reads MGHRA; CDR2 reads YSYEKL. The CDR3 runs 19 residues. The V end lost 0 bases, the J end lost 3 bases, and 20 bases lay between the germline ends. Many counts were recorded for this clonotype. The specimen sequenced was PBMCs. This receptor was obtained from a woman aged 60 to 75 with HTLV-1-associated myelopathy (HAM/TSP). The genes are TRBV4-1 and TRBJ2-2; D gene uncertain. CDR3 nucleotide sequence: TGCGCCAGCAGCCAAGAGAAAGGATCAATCTACAGATACACCGGGGAGCTGTTTTTT. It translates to CASSQEKGSIYRYTGELFF.